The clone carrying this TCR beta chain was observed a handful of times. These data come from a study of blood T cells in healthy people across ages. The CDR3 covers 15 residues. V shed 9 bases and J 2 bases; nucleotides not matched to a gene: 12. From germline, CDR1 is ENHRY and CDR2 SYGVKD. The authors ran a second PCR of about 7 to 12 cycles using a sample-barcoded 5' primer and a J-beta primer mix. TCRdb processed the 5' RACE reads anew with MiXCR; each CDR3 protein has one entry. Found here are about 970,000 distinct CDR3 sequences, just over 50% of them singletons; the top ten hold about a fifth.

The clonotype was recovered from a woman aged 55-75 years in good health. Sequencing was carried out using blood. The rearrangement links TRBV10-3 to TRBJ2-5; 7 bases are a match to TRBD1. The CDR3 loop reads CAIGQGDTEQETQYF. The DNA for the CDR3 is TGTGCCATTGGGCAGGGGGATACCGAACAAGAGACCCAGTACTTC.